The clone carrying this T cell receptor (beta chain) appeared many times. Its target is not known. The V gene's germline CDR1 is SQVTM and CDR2 ANQGSEA. Trimming shortened V by 4 bases and J by 3 bases, and 13 bases separated the two germline ends. The length of the CDR3 is 13 residues. The data are from a study of regulatory T cells in long-lasting Graves disease. Study information: Patients newly diagnosed with Graves' had been on antithyroid drugs for under 3 months.

The study's findings and limits: TCR diversity was lower in persistent Graves' patients (versus newly diagnosed ones).

Time point: newly diagnosed GD, antithyroid drugs for less than 3 months. PBMC-extracted RNA yielded the TCR library. Arm-PCR of CDR3 regions with iRepertoire HTBI primers generated TCR beta libraries. TCRdb reprocessed the multiplex PCR reads via MiXCR and lists one record per CDR3 protein. This sample carries approximately 400,000 distinct CDR3 sequences, about 15% of them seen once, and the ten largest clones take approximately 16%. The same sample was also studied in work on T cells in Graves' hyperthyroidism and ophthalmopathy. That paper adds: In blood, most of the thyroid clonotypes expanded above 0.001 were also present.

The chain couples TRBV29-1 to TRBJ2-7; possible D gene TRBD2, 5 bases. This receptor was obtained from a woman in her thirties with Graves disease. Sequencing was performed on peripheral blood mononuclear cells (PBMCs), taken at new diagnosis, from a patient treated with antithyroid drugs. DNA of the CDR3: TGCAGCGTTGCGAGGGAAGTCGTCTACGAGCAGTACTTC. This codes for CSVAREVVYEQYF.